Shown below are 27 T cell receptor beta chains from a single sample sequenced in a study of response to subunit inactivated influenza vaccine. A single record per CDR3 protein comes from TCRdb applying MiXCR to the RT-PCR reads. The table includes 650,000 to 800,000 distinct CDR3 sequences, approximately 17% detected once. This sample comprised PBMCs from blood, obtained more than 4 days after vaccination. These receptors all stem from a man aged 45 to 65 who received an inactivated influenza vaccine.

V is TRBV18 and J is TRBJ2-1, with D perhaps matching TRBD2 (6 bases). The CDR3 covers 18 residues. Germline CDR1 reads KGHSH; CDR2 reads LQKENI. Trimming left V 2 bases short and J 0 bases short, with 17 bases between. The CDR3 sequence: CASSPDLGLSISYNEQFF. As DNA, the CDR3 is TGTGCCAGCTCACCAGACTTGGGACTTTCTATCTCCTACAATGAGCAGTTCTTC.

The chain employs TRBV27 and TRBJ2-6, with D possibly being TRBD1 or TRBD2 (5 bases each). From germline, CDR1 is MNHEY and CDR2 SMNVEV (reference sequence). The CDR3 has 15 amino acids. The V end lost 7 bases, the J end lost 2 bases, and 12 bases lay between the germline ends. The CDR3 region has the DNA TGTGCCAGCACCCGAGGGGTGGCTGGGGCCAACGTCCTGACTTTC. Its protein product is CASTRGVAGANVLTF.

This clonotype was observed a few times. J is TRBJ1-1 and V is TRBV15; the D is unclear. Trimming left V 2 bases short and J 3 bases short, with 13 bases between. The V gene's germline CDR1 is LNHNV and CDR2 YYDKDF (reference sequence). The CDR3 covers 15 residues. The CDR3 bases are TGTGCCACCAGCAGACCAAGAACAGTTTACACTGAAGCTTTCTTT. It yields the protein CATSRPRTVYTEAFF.

This clonotype was seen repeatedly, ten times or more. The V gene is TRBV6-2 or TRBV6-3, the J gene TRBJ1-1, with a possible D match to TRBD1 (5 bases). CDR1 is MNHEY, CDR2 SVGEGT, per germline. The V end was cut by 6 bases, the J end by 0 bases, with 5 bases between. The CDR3 sequence is 12 residues long. The CDR3 loop reads CASRTVNTEAFF. The CDR3 bases are TGTGCCAGCAGGACAGTGAACACTGAAGCTTTCTTT.

This rearrangement joins TRBV6-5 to TRBJ2-7, with D tentatively TRBD1 (5 bases). The germline gives CDR1 MNHEY, CDR2 SVGAGI. This CDR3 region has 13 residues. Trimming pared 2 bases from V and 6 bases from J, leaving 11 bases between. Here the CDR3 DNA reads TGTGCCAGCAGTTACGGGGCAGGGATCGAGCAGTACTTC. This sequence encodes CASSYGAGIEQYF.

This chain uses TRBV7-2 with TRBJ1-1; D is unclear. Deletions cut 1 base from V and 11 bases from J, with 8 bases between. CDR3 length equals 11 residues. The germline gives CDR1 SGHTA, CDR2 FQGNSA. The CDR3 nucleotides read TGTGCCAGCAGCTTAGGGTACCGGGCTTTCTTT. It is translated as CASSLGYRAFF.

This CDR3 reads CASSASDRANQPQHF. In DNA form, the CDR3 reads TGTGCCAGCAGTGCCTCGGACAGGGCTAATCAGCCCCAGCATTTT. The V gene is TRBV2, the J gene TRBJ1-5; 8 positions agree with TRBD1. The CDR3 has 15 amino acids. Germline assignment: CDR1 SNHLY and CDR2 FYNNEI. Unmatched junction bases numbered 6, after V lost 4 bases and J lost 4 bases.

This chain connects TRBV20-1 to TRBJ2-3, with 7 positions matching TRBD1. The junction had 9 bases not matched to a gene; V was cut back by 0 bases and J by 3 bases. Per germline, CDR1 DFQATT and CDR2 SNEGSKA (reference sequence). CDR3 size: 16 residues. The CDR3 loop reads CSARDLFRDRTDTQYF. The CDR3 DNA follows: TGCAGTGCTAGAGACCTTTTCCGGGACAGAACAGATACGCAGTATTTT.

This clonotype was picked up a small number of times. The gene calls are TRBV6-2 or TRBV6-3 and TRBJ1-2; no clear D gene. There are 16 residues in the CDR3. Germline V gene lookup returns CDR1 MNHEY and CDR2 SVGEGT. Trimming took 2 bases from V and 3 from J, leaving 16 bases between them. As DNA, the CDR3 is TGTGCCAGCAGTTACCCTACCGGAATGGTTGACTATGGCTACACCTTC. This encodes CASSYPTGMVDYGYTF.

The V and J genes are TRBV30 and TRBJ1-1, with D unclear. The CDR3 extends over 13 amino acids. The germline V and J ends were trimmed by 4 bases and 8 bases, with 17 bases remaining between them. The germline V gene encodes CDR1 GTSNPN and CDR2 SVGIG (reference sequence). The CDR3 sequence is CAWTRVVRGEAFF. CDR3 DNA sequence: TGTGCCTGGACCCGGGTGGTGAGAGGGGAAGCTTTCTTT.

The sample holds a few counts of this clonotype. This sequence joins TRBV25-1 and TRBJ2-7; D not resolved. Trimming stripped 4 bases from V and 1 base from J, with 17 bases between. The CDR3 is 16 amino acids. Germline CDR1 reads MGHDK; CDR2 reads SYGVNS. DNA of the CDR3: TGTGCCAGCAGTGGCCCCCCGACAAAGAATTCCTACGAGCAGTACTTC. Its protein product is CASSGPPTKNSYEQYF.

The V and J genes are TRBV7-2 and TRBJ1-2; D gene unclear. The V gene lost 1 base and the J gene lost 0 bases, with 9 bases spanning the gap. The CDR3 runs to 15 residues. The V gene's germline CDR1 is SGHTA and CDR2 FQGNSA. Here the CDR3 reads CASSLVGSSNYGYTF. The CDR3 DNA reads as TGTGCCAGCAGCTTAGTGGGCAGTTCTAACTATGGCTACACCTTC.

The chain carries TRBV27 and TRBJ1-2, with a possible D match to TRBD1 (5 bases). Germline lookup yields CDR1 MNHEY and CDR2 SMNVEV (reference sequence). The CDR3 spans 14 residues. The V end lost 10 bases, the J end lost 0 bases, and 15 bases lay between the germline ends. The CDR3 DNA reads TGTGCCACCGCGAAGACAGTCACTAACTATGGCTACACCTTC. Its translation: CATAKTVTNYGYTF.

The sample holds a few counts of this clonotype. This chain uses TRBV11-2 with TRBJ2-7; tentatively, D is TRBD1 (5 bases). CDR3 length: 15 amino acids. The V end was cut by 0 bases, the J end by 0 bases, with 9 bases between. Germline V gives CDR1 SGHAT, CDR2 FQNNGV. The chain's CDR3 is CASSLEAGNSYEQYF. The CDR3 coding sequence is TGTGCCAGCAGCTTAGAGGCAGGGAACTCCTACGAGCAGTACTTC.

This sequence joins TRBV11-2 and TRBJ2-1; D not certain. Germline assignment: CDR1 SGHAT and CDR2 FQNNGV. V was pared by 5 bases and J by 8 bases, with 22 bases between. CDR3 length: 16 amino acids. The CDR3 region has the DNA TGTGCCAGCAGCAACGACATTTCTGGTCATCGGGATGAGCAGTTCTTC. Its translation: CASSNDISGHRDEQFF.

The V and J genes are TRBV7-2 and TRBJ2-1; 10 bases fit TRBD2. CDR3 length: 15 residues. The junction had 6 bases not matched to a gene; V was cut back by 5 bases and J by 5 bases. CDR1 and CDR2 (germline): SGHTA, FQGNSA. The CDR3 spells CASSPTSGINNEQFF. Written as DNA, the CDR3 is TGTGCCAGCAGCCCCACTAGCGGGATAAACAATGAGCAGTTCTTC.

The chain carries TRBV20-1 and TRBJ2-7, with a possible D match to TRBD1 (6 bases). The CDR3 extends over 15 amino acids. V gave up 6 bases and J gave up 4 bases, with 22 bases separating them. Germline assignment: CDR1 DFQATT and CDR2 SNEGSKA (reference sequence). In nucleotides, the CDR3 is TGCAGTGCGAGGGGGTACGGGGTAAAAACTTACGAGCAGTACTTC. Amino acids: CSARGYGVKTYEQYF.

This clonotype has at least ten counts. The rearrangement uses TRBV12-3 or TRBV12-4 and TRBJ2-3; no definite D call. The V end was cut by 7 bases, the J end by 9 bases, with 14 bases between. The CDR3 totals 12 residues. The CDR3 coding sequence is TGTGCCAGCACCCTAGGAACAAGCACGCAGTATTTT. This gives the protein CASTLGTSTQYF.

This chain connects TRBV5-1 to TRBJ2-1, with TRBD1 as a possible D gene (6 bases). With 0 bases removed from V and 3 bases from J, the gap between germline ends came to 7 bases. CDR3 length: 14 amino acids. The germline V gene encodes CDR1 SGHRS and CDR2 YFSETQ. In nucleotides, the CDR3 is TGCGCCAGCAGCTTGGAGGGACACTACAATGAGCAGTTCTTC. It specifies CASSLEGHYNEQFF.

V usage is TRBV20-1 and J usage is TRBJ1-5, with no clear D. This CDR3 region has 13 residues. The germline V gene encodes CDR1 DFQATT and CDR2 SNEGSKA (reference sequence). Trimming took 2 bases from V and 2 from J, leaving 7 bases between them. CDR3: CSARSPGNQPQHF. In nucleotides, the CDR3 is TGCAGTGCTAGATCACCTGGCAATCAGCCCCAGCATTTT.

This clonotype was found many times. CDR3 residues: CASGELSETQYF. CDR3 sequence (DNA): TGTGCTAGCGGGGAATTATCTGAGACCCAGTACTTC. The chain carries TRBV7-7 and TRBJ2-5, with 8 bases matching TRBD2. CDR1 is SSHAT, CDR2 FNYEAQ, per germline (reference sequence). This CDR3 comprises 12 residues.

The chain recombines TRBV6-1 with TRBJ1-1; weak D call: TRBD1 (6 bases). CDR3 size: 14 residues. V lost 5 bases to trimming and J lost 5 bases, with 15 bases between them. Germline-derived CDR1 and CDR2 are MNHNS and SASEGT. In DNA, the CDR3 is TGTGCCAGCAGTCGAACAGGGTTTCGGACTGAAGCTTTCTTT. This translates into CASSRTGFRTEAFF.

The V gene is TRBV14, the J gene TRBJ2-1; D remains unclear. CDR1 is SGHDN and CDR2 is FVKESK in the germline V gene. CDR3 length: 11 amino acids. V was trimmed by 1 base and J by 15 bases, leaving 10 bases between them. Here the CDR3 DNA reads TGTGCCAGCAGCCAAGGAGTTCGAGTGTTCTTC. Its translation: CASSQGVRVFF.

The chain is built from TRBV20-1 and TRBJ2-5, with TRBD2 matching over 7 bases. Germline values: CDR1 DFQATT, CDR2 SNEGSKA (reference sequence). CDR3 length equals 14 residues. The V segment lost 3 bases and the J segment 1 base; nucleotides outside the gene matches: 5. CDR3 DNA sequence: TGCAGTGCTAGCGGGGGGACCCGCCAAGAGACCCAGTACTTC. Protein sequence: CSASGGTRQETQYF.

This clonotype was found a few times. This chain links TRBV6-1 with TRBJ2-2; the match to TRBD2 covers 15 bases. The germline V gene encodes CDR1 MNHNS and CDR2 SASEGT. The V gene end was trimmed by 6 bases and the J gene end by 0 bases; junction bases not matched to a gene: 5. This CDR3 region has 18 residues. CDR3 residues: CASRRTSGRATNTGELFF. The CDR3 DNA reads as TGTGCCAGCAGGAGGACTAGCGGGAGGGCCACGAACACCGGGGAGCTGTTTTTT.

This chain joins TRBV5-1 and TRBJ1-1, with D unclear. Germline CDR1 is SGHRS and CDR2 is YFSETQ. The V end was cut by 5 bases, the J end by 5 bases, with 13 bases between. This CDR3 is built from 13 residues. This CDR3 is CASRRRAGTEAFF. CDR3 in DNA: TGCGCCAGCAGAAGACGGGCTGGGACTGAAGCTTTCTTT.

The chain recombines TRBV7-8 with TRBJ2-3, with 8 positions matching TRBD2. Germline V gene data show CDR1 as SGHVS and CDR2 as FQNEAQ. The CDR3 covers 16 residues. With 5 bases clipped from V and 3 bases from J, the junction kept 10 bases outside the gene matches. The CDR3 loop reads CASSPGPGLGTDTQYF. CDR3 in DNA: TGTGCCAGCAGCCCAGGACCGGGACTAGGGACAGATACGCAGTATTTT.